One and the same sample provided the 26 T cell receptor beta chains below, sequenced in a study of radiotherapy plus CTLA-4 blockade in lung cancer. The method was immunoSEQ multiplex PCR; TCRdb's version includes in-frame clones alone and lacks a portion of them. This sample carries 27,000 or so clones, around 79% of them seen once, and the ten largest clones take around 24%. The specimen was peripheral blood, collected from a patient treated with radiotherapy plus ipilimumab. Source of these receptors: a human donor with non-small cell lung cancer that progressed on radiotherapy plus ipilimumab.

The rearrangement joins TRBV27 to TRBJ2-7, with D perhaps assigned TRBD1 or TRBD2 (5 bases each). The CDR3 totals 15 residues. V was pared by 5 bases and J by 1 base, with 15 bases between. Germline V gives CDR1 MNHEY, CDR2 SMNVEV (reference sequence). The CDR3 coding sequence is TGTGCCAGCAGTCGTACCGGGACGGAATCCTACGAGCAGTACTTC. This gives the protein CASSRTGTESYEQYF.

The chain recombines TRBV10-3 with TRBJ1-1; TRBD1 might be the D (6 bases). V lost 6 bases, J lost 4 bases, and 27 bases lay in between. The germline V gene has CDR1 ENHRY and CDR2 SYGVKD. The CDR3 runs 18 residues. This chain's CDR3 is CAIRETTLNRAGATEAFF. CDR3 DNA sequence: TGTGCCATCAGGGAGACCACCTTAAACAGGGCAGGAGCCACTGAAGCTTTCTTT.

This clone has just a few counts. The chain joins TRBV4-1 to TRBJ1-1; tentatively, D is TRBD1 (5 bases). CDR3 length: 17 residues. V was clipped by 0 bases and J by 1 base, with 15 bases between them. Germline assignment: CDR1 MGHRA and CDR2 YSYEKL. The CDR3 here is CASSQDPPGGANTEAFF. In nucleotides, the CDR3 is TGCGCCAGCAGCCAAGATCCCCCGGGAGGGGCGAACACTGAAGCTTTCTTT.

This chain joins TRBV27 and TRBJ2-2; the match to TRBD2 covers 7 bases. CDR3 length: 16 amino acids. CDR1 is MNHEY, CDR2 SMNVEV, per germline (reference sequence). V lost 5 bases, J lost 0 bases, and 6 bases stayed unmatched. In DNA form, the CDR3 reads TGTGCCAGCAGTCCACACAGCGGGGCGAACACCGGGGAGCTGTTTTTT. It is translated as CASSPHSGANTGELFF.

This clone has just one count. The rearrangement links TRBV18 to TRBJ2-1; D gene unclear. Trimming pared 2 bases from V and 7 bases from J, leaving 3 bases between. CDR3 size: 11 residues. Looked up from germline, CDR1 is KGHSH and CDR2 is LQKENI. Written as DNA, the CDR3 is TGTGCCAGCTCACCAAAAAATGAGCAGTTCTTC. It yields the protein CASSPKNEQFF. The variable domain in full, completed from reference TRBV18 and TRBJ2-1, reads NAGVMQNPRHLVRRRGQEARLRCSPMKGHSHVYWYRQLPEEGLKFMVYLQKENIIDESGMPKERFSAEFPKEGPSILRIQQVVRGDSAAYFCASSPKNEQFFGPGTRLTVL.

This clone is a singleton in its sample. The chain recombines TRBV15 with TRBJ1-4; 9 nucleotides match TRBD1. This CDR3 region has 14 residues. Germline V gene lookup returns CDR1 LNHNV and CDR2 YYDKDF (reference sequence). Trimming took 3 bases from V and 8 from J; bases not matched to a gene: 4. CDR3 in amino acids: CATSSRTGGEKLFF. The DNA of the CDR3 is TGTGCCACCAGCAGCCGAACAGGGGGCGAAAAACTGTTTTTT.

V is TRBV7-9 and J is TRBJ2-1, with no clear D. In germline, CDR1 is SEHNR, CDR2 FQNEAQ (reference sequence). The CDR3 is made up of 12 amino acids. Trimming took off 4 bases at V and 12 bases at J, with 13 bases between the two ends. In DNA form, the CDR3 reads TGTGCCAGCAGCTCTCTACATCTAGGGCAGTTCTTC. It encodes CASSSLHLGQFF.

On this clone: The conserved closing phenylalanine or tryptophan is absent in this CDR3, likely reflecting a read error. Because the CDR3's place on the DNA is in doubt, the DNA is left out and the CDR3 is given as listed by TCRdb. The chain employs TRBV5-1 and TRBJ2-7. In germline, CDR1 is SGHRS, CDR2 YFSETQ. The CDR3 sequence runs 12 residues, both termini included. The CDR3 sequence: CASSLDGTPGLL.

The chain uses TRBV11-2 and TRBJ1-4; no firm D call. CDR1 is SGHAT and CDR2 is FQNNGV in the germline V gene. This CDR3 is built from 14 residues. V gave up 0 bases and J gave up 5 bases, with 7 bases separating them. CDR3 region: CASSLEGSNEKLFF. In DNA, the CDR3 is TGTGCCAGCAGCTTAGAGGGTAGCAATGAAAAACTGTTTTTT.

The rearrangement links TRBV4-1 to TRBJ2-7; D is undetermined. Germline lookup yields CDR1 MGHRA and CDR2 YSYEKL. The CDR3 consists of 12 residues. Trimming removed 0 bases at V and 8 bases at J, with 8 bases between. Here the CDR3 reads CASSQDKGQQYF. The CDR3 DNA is TGCGCCAGCAGCCAAGATAAAGGGCAGCAGTACTTC.

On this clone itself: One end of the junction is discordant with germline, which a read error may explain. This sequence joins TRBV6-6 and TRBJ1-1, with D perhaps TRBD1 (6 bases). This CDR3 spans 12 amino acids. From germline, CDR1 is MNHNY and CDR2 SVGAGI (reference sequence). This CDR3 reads CASSHNGGILIF. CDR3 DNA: TGTGCCAGCAGCCACAACGGGGGCATTCTTATCTTT.

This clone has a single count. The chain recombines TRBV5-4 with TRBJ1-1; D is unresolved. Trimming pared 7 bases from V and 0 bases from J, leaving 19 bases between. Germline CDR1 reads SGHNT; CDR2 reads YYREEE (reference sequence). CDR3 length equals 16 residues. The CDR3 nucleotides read TGTGCCAGCTTTACTGGTGGCGAACTCCTGAACACTGAAGCTTTCTTT. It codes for CASFTGGELLNTEAFF.

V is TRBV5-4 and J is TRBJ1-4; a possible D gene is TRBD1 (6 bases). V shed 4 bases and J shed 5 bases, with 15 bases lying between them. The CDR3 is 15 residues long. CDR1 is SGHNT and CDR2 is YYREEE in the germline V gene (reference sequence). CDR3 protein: CASSGGADRNEKLFF. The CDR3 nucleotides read TGTGCCAGCAGCGGGGGGGCGGACCGAAATGAAAAACTGTTTTTT.

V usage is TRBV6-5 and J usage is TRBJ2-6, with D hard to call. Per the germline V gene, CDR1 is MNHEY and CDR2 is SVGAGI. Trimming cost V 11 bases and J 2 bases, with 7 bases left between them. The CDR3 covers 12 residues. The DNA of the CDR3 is TGTGCCTCCTCGGCTGGGGCCAACGTCCTGACTTTC. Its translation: CASSAGANVLTF.

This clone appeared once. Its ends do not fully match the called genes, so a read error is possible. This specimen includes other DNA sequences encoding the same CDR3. The CDR3 loop reads CASSVGTSAETQYF. The DNA for the CDR3 is TGTGCCAGCAGTGTAGGTACTAGTGCCGAGACCCAGTACTTC. This chain joins TRBV9 and TRBJ2-5; D may be TRBD2 (5 bases). Germline CDR1 reads SGDLS; CDR2 reads YYNGEE. CDR3 length: 14 amino acids. Combining the CDR3 with reference TRBV9 and TRBJ2-5 gives the whole variable domain DSGVTQTPKHLITATGQRVTLRCSPRSGDLSVYWYQQSLDQGLQFLIQYYNGEERAKGNILERFSAQQFPDLHSELNLSSLELGDSALYFCASSVGTSAETQYFGPGTRLLVL.

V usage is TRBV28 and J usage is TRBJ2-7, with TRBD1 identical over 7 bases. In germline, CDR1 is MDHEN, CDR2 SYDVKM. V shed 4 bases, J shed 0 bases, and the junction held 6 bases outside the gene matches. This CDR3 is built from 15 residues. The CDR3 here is CASSSSGGNSYEQYF. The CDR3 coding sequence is TGTGCCAGCAGTTCGTCAGGGGGTAACTCCTACGAGCAGTACTTC.

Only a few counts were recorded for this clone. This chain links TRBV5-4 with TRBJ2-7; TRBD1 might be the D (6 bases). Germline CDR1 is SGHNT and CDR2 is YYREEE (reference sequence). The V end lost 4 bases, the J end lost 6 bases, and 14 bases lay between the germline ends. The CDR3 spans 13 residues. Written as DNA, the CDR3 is TGTGCCAGCAGCCTGAGGGGGTCTGGCGAGCAGTACTTC. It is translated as CASSLRGSGEQYF.

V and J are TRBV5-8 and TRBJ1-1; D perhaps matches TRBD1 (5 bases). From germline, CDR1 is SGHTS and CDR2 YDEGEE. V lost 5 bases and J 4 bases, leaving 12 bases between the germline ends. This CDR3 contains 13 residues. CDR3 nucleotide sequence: TGTGCCAGCAGGTCTTGGGACGGCACTGAAGCTTTCTTT. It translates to CASRSWDGTEAFF.

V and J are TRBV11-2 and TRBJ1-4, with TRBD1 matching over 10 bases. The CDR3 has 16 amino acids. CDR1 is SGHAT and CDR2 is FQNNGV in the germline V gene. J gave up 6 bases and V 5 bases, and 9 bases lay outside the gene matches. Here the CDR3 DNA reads TGTGCCAGCAGCCAAGGGCTAGGGACAGGGGATGAAAAACTGTTTTTT. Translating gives CASSQGLGTGDEKLFF.

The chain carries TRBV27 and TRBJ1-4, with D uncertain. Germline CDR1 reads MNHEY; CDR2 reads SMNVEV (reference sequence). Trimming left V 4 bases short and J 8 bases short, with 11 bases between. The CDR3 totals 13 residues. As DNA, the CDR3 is TGTGCCAGCAGTTCTTCCCCGGGAGAAAAACTGTTTTTT. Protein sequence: CASSSSPGEKLFF.

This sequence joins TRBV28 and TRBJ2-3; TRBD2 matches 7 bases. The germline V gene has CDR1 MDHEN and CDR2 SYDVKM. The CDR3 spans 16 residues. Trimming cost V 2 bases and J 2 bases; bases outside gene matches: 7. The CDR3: CASSLNGGSDTDTQYF. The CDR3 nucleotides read TGTGCCAGCAGTTTAAACGGCGGGAGCGACACAGATACGCAGTATTTT.

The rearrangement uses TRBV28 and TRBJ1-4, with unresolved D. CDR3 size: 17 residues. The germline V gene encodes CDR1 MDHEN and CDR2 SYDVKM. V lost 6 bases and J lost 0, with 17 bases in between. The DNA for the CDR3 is TGTGCCAGCAGCTCAGTCAGCGGGCTATCAACTAATGAAAAACTGTTTTTT. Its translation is CASSSVSGLSTNEKLFF.

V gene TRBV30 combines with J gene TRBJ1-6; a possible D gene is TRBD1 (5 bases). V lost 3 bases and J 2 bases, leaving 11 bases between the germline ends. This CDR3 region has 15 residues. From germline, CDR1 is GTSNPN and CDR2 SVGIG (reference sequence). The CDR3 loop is CAWRVRATYNSPLHF. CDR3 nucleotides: TGTGCCTGGAGGGTCAGGGCCACCTATAATTCACCCCTCCACTTT.

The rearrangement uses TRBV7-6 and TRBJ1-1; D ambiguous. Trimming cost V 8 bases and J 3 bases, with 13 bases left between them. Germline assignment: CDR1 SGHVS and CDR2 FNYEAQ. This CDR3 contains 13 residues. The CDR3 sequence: CASPGRTYTEAFF. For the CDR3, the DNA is TGTGCCAGCCCCGGTCGCACTTACACTGAAGCTTTCTTT.

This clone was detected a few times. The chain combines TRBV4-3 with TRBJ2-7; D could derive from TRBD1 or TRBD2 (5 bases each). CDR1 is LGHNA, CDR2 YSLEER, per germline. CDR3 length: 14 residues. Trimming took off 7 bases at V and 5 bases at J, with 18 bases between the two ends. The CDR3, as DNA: TGCGCCAGCACCCCCGGGGACCTTACCAACGAGCAGTACTTC. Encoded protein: CASTPGDLTNEQYF.

CDR3 residues: CASSVEGGTGNTIYF. The CDR3 DNA follows: TGTGCCAGCAGCGTAGAAGGGGGCACTGGAAACACCATATATTTT. This rearrangement joins TRBV9 to TRBJ1-3; 7 bases fit TRBD1. This CDR3 has 15 residues. CDR1 is SGDLS and CDR2 is YYNGEE in the germline V gene. The trim removed 0 bases at V and 2 bases at J, leaving 2 bases unmatched.